This entry features one T cell receptor (beta chain) sequence. This table comes from immunoSEQ multiplex PCR, and its TCRdb copy is limited to in-frame clones, with some not included. Of roughly 250,000 clones in the sample, approximately 90% are singletons; the top ten hold roughly 1.2%. This entry belongs to a study of blood T cell repertoires in COVID-19. Self-reported history from a screening survey and questionnaire set each donor's cohort. Germline assignment: CDR1 GTSNPN and CDR2 SVGIG (reference sequence). The CDR3 length is 17 residues. Trimming at V came to 3 bases and at J to 6 bases, leaving 13 bases not matched to a gene.

The chain recombines TRBV30 with TRBJ1-5, with 11 bases that match TRBD1. Sequenced: PBMCs or T cells enriched from blood (not recorded which). The sequence derives from a woman aged 35 to 49 with acute COVID-19. CDR3 amino acids: CAWSAGQGGIGGQPQHF. For the CDR3, the DNA is TGTGCCTGGAGCGCGGGACAGGGGGGGATTGGAGGTCAGCCCCAGCATTTT.